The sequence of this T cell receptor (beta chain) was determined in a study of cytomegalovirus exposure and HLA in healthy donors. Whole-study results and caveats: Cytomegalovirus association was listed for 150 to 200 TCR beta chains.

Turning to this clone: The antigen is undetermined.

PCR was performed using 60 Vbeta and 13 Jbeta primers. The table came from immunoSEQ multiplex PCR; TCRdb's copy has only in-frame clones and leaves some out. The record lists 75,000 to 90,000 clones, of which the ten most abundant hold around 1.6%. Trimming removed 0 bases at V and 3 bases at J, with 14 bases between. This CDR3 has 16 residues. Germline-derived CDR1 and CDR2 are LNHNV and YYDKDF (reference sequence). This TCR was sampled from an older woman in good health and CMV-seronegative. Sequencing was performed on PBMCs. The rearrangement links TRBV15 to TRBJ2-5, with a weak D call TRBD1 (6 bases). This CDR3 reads CATSRDRVRGEETQYF. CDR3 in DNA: TGTGCCACCAGCAGAGATCGGGTCAGGGGAGAAGAGACCCAGTACTTC. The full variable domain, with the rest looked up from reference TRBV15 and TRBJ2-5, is DAMVIQNPRYQVTQFGKPVTLSCSQTLNHNVMYWYQQKSSQAPKLLFHYYDKDFNNEADTPDNFQSRRPNTSFCFLDIRSPGLGDTAMYLCATSRDRVRGEETQYFGPGTRLLVL.